The rows below give T cell receptor beta chains drawn from one sample of a study of technical replicates of blood from a few donors. Profiled with immunoSEQ multiplex PCR; TCRdb holds only in-frame clones, not every one. The data contain 70,000 or so clones, around 90% of them seen just once; the ten biggest clones take up about 4.6%. The sequenced sample was PBMCs. These receptors were collected from a human donor in good health. Some clones in this sample may be carry-over from other donors' samples. CDR3s include the opening cysteine and the closing phenylalanine or tryptophan. The order of the fields is D gene, clone size, V gene, J gene, CDR3 protein, CDR3 DNA. The D gene is left open where the match is weak. The size entry is marked missing in some rows and otherwise reads once, few, many or a size class.

D gene: TRBD1
clone size: -
V gene: TRBV5-1
J gene: TRBJ1-5
CDR3 protein: CASSSVPTDRGGQPQHF
CDR3 DNA: TGCGCCAGCAGCTCGGTCCCGACCGACAGGGGTGGTCAGCCCCAGCATTTT

D gene: -
clone size: -
V gene: TRBV5-1
J gene: TRBJ1-2
CDR3 protein: CASSLSPDRAGNYGYTF
CDR3 DNA: TGCGCCAGCAGCTTGAGCCCCGACAGAGCGGGTAACTATGGCTACACCTTC

D gene: TRBD1
clone size: -
V gene: TRBV5-6
J gene: TRBJ1-5
CDR3 protein: CASSSGTGLNQPQHF
CDR3 DNA: TGTGCCAGCAGCTCCGGGACAGGCCTCAATCAGCCCCAGCATTTT

D gene: TRBD2
clone size: -
V gene: TRBV5-1
J gene: TRBJ2-5
CDR3 protein: CASSPGGAVETQYF
CDR3 DNA: TGCGCCAGCAGCCCCGGGGGGGCCGTCGAGACCCAGTACTTC

D gene: TRBD1
clone size: -
V gene: TRBV4-2
J gene: TRBJ1-2
CDR3 protein: CASSHPGTGGKGYTF
CDR3 DNA: TGTGCCAGCAGCCACCCCGGGACAGGGGGGAAAGGCTACACCTTC

D gene: TRBD2
clone size: -
V gene: TRBV9
J gene: TRBJ2-2
CDR3 protein: CASSVGLAGGELFF
CDR3 DNA: TGTGCCAGCAGCGTAGGACTAGCGGGAGGGGAGCTGTTTTTT

D gene: TRBD1
clone size: -
V gene: TRBV27
J gene: TRBJ2-1
CDR3 protein: CASSRDRGSYNEQFF
CDR3 DNA: TGTGCCAGCAGCAGGGACAGGGGGTCCTACAATGAGCAGTTCTTC

D gene: -
clone size: few
V gene: TRBV7-6
J gene: TRBJ2-2
CDR3 protein: CASSPTANTGELFF
CDR3 DNA: TGTGCCAGCAGCCCGACAGCGAACACCGGGGAGCTGTTTTTT

D gene: -
clone size: -
V gene: TRBV7-2
J gene: TRBJ1-5
CDR3 protein: CASSFLGGGAGQPQHF
CDR3 DNA: TGTGCCAGCAGCTTCCTCGGGGGGGGCGCGGGTCAGCCCCAGCATTTT

D gene: TRBD1
clone size: -
V gene: TRBV6-5
J gene: TRBJ1-2
CDR3 protein: CASSYFRTGYGYTF
CDR3 DNA: TGTGCCAGCAGTTACTTCCGGACAGGCTATGGCTACACCTTC

D gene: -
clone size: -
V gene: TRBV7-2
J gene: TRBJ1-6
CDR3 protein: CASSRLNSPLHF
CDR3 DNA: TGTGCCAGCAGCCGACTGAATTCACCCCTCCACTTT

D gene: -
clone size: -
V gene: TRBV18
J gene: TRBJ2-7
CDR3 protein: CASSQPARGGYEQYF
CDR3 DNA: TGTGCCAGCTCCCAACCGGCACGAGGGGGCTACGAGCAGTACTTC

D gene: TRBD2
clone size: -
V gene: TRBV5-4
J gene: TRBJ2-1
CDR3 protein: CASSGGGSDSYNEQFF
CDR3 DNA: TGTGCCAGCAGCGGGGGGGGGTCTGACTCATACAATGAGCAGTTCTTC

D gene: TRBD2
clone size: -
V gene: TRBV4-1
J gene: TRBJ2-7
CDR3 protein: CASSQGREAYYEQYF
CDR3 DNA: TGCGCCAGCAGCCAAGGACGGGAGGCATACTACGAGCAGTACTTC

D gene: -
clone size: once
V gene: TRBV6-5
J gene: TRBJ2-3
CDR3 protein: CASSYVQSPTDTQYF
CDR3 DNA: TGTGCCAGCAGTTACGTACAGTCGCCCACAGATACGCAGTATTTT

D gene: -
clone size: -
V gene: TRBV5-1
J gene: TRBJ2-5
CDR3 protein: CASSFAGRKTQYF
CDR3 DNA: TGCGCCAGCAGCTTCGCAGGGAGGAAGACCCAGTACTTC

D gene: -
clone size: once
V gene: TRBV6-6
J gene: TRBJ2-5
CDR3 protein: CASSIRLGQETQYF
CDR3 DNA: TGTGCCAGCAGCATCAGACTAGGTCAAGAGACCCAGTACTTC

D gene: TRBD2
clone size: -
V gene: TRBV10-3
J gene: TRBJ2-1
CDR3 protein: CAISELAGGPRGEQFF
CDR3 DNA: TGTGCCATCAGTGAGTTAGCGGGAGGCCCCAGGGGGGAGCAGTTCTTC

D gene: TRBD1
clone size: once
V gene: TRBV5-4
J gene: TRBJ1-5
CDR3 protein: CASSLDRDRVSNQPQHF
CDR3 DNA: TGTGCCAGCAGCCTGGACCGGGACAGGGTTAGCAATCAGCCCCAGCATTTT

D gene: TRBD1
clone size: -
V gene: TRBV7-3
J gene: TRBJ1-2
CDR3 protein: CASSPRQGSGYTF
CDR3 DNA: TGTGCCAGCAGCCCAAGACAGGGCTCTGGCTACACCTTC

D gene: TRBD2
clone size: -
V gene: TRBV5-1
J gene: TRBJ2-1
CDR3 protein: CASSLTSGRYNEQFF
CDR3 DNA: TGCGCCAGCAGCTTGACTAGCGGCAGATACAATGAGCAGTTCTTC

D gene: TRBD2
clone size: -
V gene: TRBV2
J gene: TRBJ2-3
CDR3 protein: CASGGRYGTDTQYF
CDR3 DNA: TGTGCCAGCGGCGGGAGATATGGCACAGATACGCAGTATTTT

D gene: -
clone size: once
V gene: TRBV29-1
J gene: TRBJ1-2
CDR3 protein: CSFTDSGELYGYTF
CDR3 DNA: TGCAGCTTTACCGACAGTGGGGAACTTTATGGCTACACCTTC

D gene: -
clone size: few
V gene: TRBV14
J gene: TRBJ1-1
CDR3 protein: CASSPSGVVGPGF
CDR3 DNA: TGTGCCAGCAGCCCGTCGGGGGTGGTCGGACCCGGCTTT

D gene: TRBD2
clone size: -
V gene: TRBV5-1
J gene: TRBJ2-5
CDR3 protein: CASSLGLAQETQYF
CDR3 DNA: TGCGCCAGCAGCTTGGGACTAGCGCAAGAGACCCAGTACTTC

D gene: -
clone size: -
V gene: TRBV11-2
J gene: TRBJ1-1
CDR3 protein: CASRPTGNTEAFF
CDR3 DNA: TGTGCCAGCAGACCAACAGGGAACACTGAAGCTTTCTTT

D gene: -
clone size: few
V gene: TRBV19
J gene: TRBJ2-1
CDR3 protein: CASGAVQTYNEQFF
CDR3 DNA: TGTGCCAGCGGAGCGGTCCAAACCTACAATGAGCAGTTCTTC

D gene: TRBD1
clone size: -
V gene: TRBV5-1
J gene: TRBJ1-2
CDR3 protein: CASSPTGANYGYTF
CDR3 DNA: TGCGCCAGCAGCCCGACAGGGGCTAACTATGGCTACACCTTC

D gene: TRBD1
clone size: -
V gene: TRBV5-4
J gene: TRBJ1-1
CDR3 protein: CASSLEGAGAFF
CDR3 DNA: TGTGCCAGCAGCTTGGAGGGGGCAGGAGCTTTCTTT

D gene: TRBD1
clone size: -
V gene: TRBV6-6
J gene: TRBJ2-7
CDR3 protein: CASSYGTGTYEQYF
CDR3 DNA: TGTGCCAGCAGTTACGGGACAGGGACCTACGAGCAGTACTTC

D gene: -
clone size: -
V gene: TRBV5-1
J gene: TRBJ1-2
CDR3 protein: CASSPLQGGYGYTF
CDR3 DNA: TGCGCCAGCAGCCCCTTACAGGGCGGCTATGGCTACACCTTC

D gene: -
clone size: -
V gene: TRBV5-1
J gene: TRBJ2-6
CDR3 protein: CASGTRGSGANVLTF
CDR3 DNA: TGCGCCAGCGGAACCAGGGGATCTGGGGCCAACGTCCTGACTTTC

D gene: -
clone size: once
V gene: TRBV18
J gene: TRBJ2-7
CDR3 protein: CASSPQEDFRAEQYF
CDR3 DNA: TGTGCCAGCTCACCCCAGGAGGACTTTCGAGCCGAGCAGTACTTC

D gene: -
clone size: once
V gene: TRBV12-5
J gene: TRBJ1-1
CDR3 protein: CASGLVLGSGTEAFF
CDR3 DNA: TGTGCTAGTGGTTTGGTCTTGGGGAGTGGCACTGAAGCTTTCTTT

D gene: TRBD1
clone size: -
V gene: TRBV6-5
J gene: TRBJ2-1
CDR3 protein: CASSYSPGQGGNEQFF
CDR3 DNA: TGTGCCAGCAGTTACTCTCCGGGACAGGGGGGCAATGAGCAGTTCTTC

D gene: -
clone size: -
V gene: TRBV6-1
J gene: TRBJ1-2
CDR3 protein: CASSGTENYGYTF
CDR3 DNA: TGTGCCAGCAGTGGAACGGAGAACTATGGCTACACCTTC

D gene: -
clone size: -
V gene: TRBV6-6
J gene: TRBJ2-7
CDR3 protein: CASGSSYEQYF
CDR3 DNA: TGTGCCAGTGGGAGCTCCTACGAGCAGTACTTC

D gene: TRBD1
clone size: -
V gene: TRBV6-5
J gene: TRBJ2-2
CDR3 protein: CASSYSGTGWTGELFF
CDR3 DNA: TGTGCCAGCAGTTACTCCGGGACAGGGTGGACCGGGGAGCTGTTTTTT

D gene: TRBD2
clone size: -
V gene: TRBV6-1
J gene: TRBJ2-4
CDR3 protein: CASSELASGRADIQYF
CDR3 DNA: TGTGCCAGCAGTGAATTGGCTAGCGGGAGGGCTGACATTCAGTACTTC

D gene: TRBD2
clone size: -
V gene: TRBV6-6
J gene: TRBJ2-7
CDR3 protein: CASRPLAGGVFEQYF
CDR3 DNA: TGTGCCAGCAGACCACTAGCGGGAGGGGTGTTCGAGCAGTACTTC

D gene: TRBD1
clone size: -
V gene: TRBV2
J gene: TRBJ1-3
CDR3 protein: CASGQDFTSGNTIYF
CDR3 DNA: TGTGCCAGCGGACAGGACTTCACCTCTGGAAACACCATATATTTT

D gene: TRBD2
clone size: -
V gene: TRBV2
J gene: TRBJ2-7
CDR3 protein: CASSVDKGGTSVEQYF
CDR3 DNA: TGTGCCAGCAGTGTTGATAAAGGCGGGACTAGCGTCGAGCAGTACTTC

D gene: TRBD1
clone size: -
V gene: TRBV5-6
J gene: TRBJ2-7
CDR3 protein: CASSLAAGGTVFYEQYF
CDR3 DNA: TGTGCCAGCAGCTTGGCCGCGGGTGGGACAGTATTCTACGAGCAGTACTTC

D gene: TRBD1
clone size: -
V gene: TRBV9
J gene: TRBJ2-1
CDR3 protein: CASSVTGTGPYNEQFF
CDR3 DNA: TGTGCCAGCAGCGTCACCGGGACAGGGCCCTACAATGAGCAGTTCTTC

D gene: -
clone size: -
V gene: TRBV5-4
J gene: TRBJ2-7
CDR3 protein: CASSQLTGTYYEQYF
CDR3 DNA: TGTGCCAGCAGCCAGCTCACCGGGACTTACTACGAGCAGTACTTC

D gene: -
clone size: -
V gene: TRBV6-5
J gene: TRBJ2-1
CDR3 protein: CASSYTVYNEQFF
CDR3 DNA: TGTGCCAGCAGTTATACGGTGTACAATGAGCAGTTCTTC

D gene: -
clone size: -
V gene: TRBV7-3
J gene: TRBJ1-6
CDR3 protein: CASSAAREGSPLHF
CDR3 DNA: TGTGCCAGCAGCGCGGCCAGAGAAGGTTCACCCCTCCACTTT

D gene: -
clone size: -
V gene: TRBV6-5
J gene: TRBJ1-1
CDR3 protein: CASEDTNTEAFF
CDR3 DNA: TGTGCCAGCGAGGACACGAACACTGAAGCTTTCTTT

D gene: TRBD1
clone size: -
V gene: TRBV9
J gene: TRBJ1-3
CDR3 protein: CASSDRQGYSGNTIYF
CDR3 DNA: TGTGCCAGCAGCGACAGACAGGGGTATTCTGGAAACACCATATATTTT

D gene: TRBD1
clone size: -
V gene: TRBV6-5
J gene: TRBJ1-4
CDR3 protein: CASTDRVNEKLFF
CDR3 DNA: TGTGCCAGCACGGACAGGGTGAATGAAAAACTGTTTTTT

D gene: -
clone size: -
V gene: TRBV13
J gene: TRBJ2-7
CDR3 protein: CASSEGPGASYEQYF
CDR3 DNA: TGTGCCAGCAGCGAAGGTCCAGGGGCCTCCTACGAGCAGTACTTC

D gene: TRBD1
clone size: -
V gene: TRBV27
J gene: TRBJ1-6
CDR3 protein: CASSADRGNSPLHF
CDR3 DNA: TGTGCCAGCAGTGCGGACAGGGGAAATTCACCCCTCCACTTT

D gene: -
clone size: -
V gene: TRBV4-3
J gene: TRBJ1-5
CDR3 protein: CASSQDLYSSNQPQHF
CDR3 DNA: TGCGCCAGCAGCCAAGATCTGTACAGTAGCAATCAGCCCCAGCATTTT

D gene: -
clone size: -
V gene: TRBV6-5
J gene: TRBJ2-1
CDR3 protein: CASSYGGGANEQFF
CDR3 DNA: TGTGCCAGCAGTTATGGTGGGGGGGCCAATGAGCAGTTCTTC

D gene: -
clone size: -
V gene: TRBV25-1
J gene: TRBJ2-6
CDR3 protein: CASTLPGANVLTF
CDR3 DNA: TGTGCCAGCACACTACCTGGGGCCAACGTCCTGACTTTC

D gene: TRBD1
clone size: -
V gene: TRBV13
J gene: TRBJ2-1
CDR3 protein: CASSLANSLSRGQGEQFF
CDR3 DNA: TGTGCCAGCAGCTTAGCCAACTCCCTCTCCAGGGGGCAGGGTGAGCAGTTCTTC

D gene: -
clone size: once
V gene: TRBV7-9
J gene: TRBJ1-1
CDR3 protein: CASSFSGNTEAFF
CDR3 DNA: TGTGCCAGCAGCTTTTCGGGGAACACTGAAGCTTTCTTT